Listed here is a single T cell receptor (beta chain). The antigen is undetermined. Libraries were prepared by immunoSEQ multiplex PCR; TCRdb keeps only in-frame clonotypes and omits some of them. The data hold approximately 190,000 clones, with 85% to 95% observed a single time. The data were obtained in a study of T cell responses to AZD1222 COVID-19 vaccine. Study-wide context: Analysis merged second doses at about 4 or about 12 weeks. Whole-study results and caveats: The donor group comprised mostly white British people and more females; the analysis possibly underestimated clonal diversity.

With 2 bases removed from V and 2 bases from J, the gap between germline ends came to 10 bases. Germline V gene sequence: CDR1 MNHNS, CDR2 SASEGT. This CDR3 region has 16 residues. This chain joins TRBV6-1 and TRBJ2-6; no definite D call. The sample here was peripheral blood, taken on day 0 of AZD1222 vaccination. The source is an adult in good health. CDR3 sequence reads: CASSESGVTGANVLTF. The CDR3 nucleotides read TGTGCCAGCAGTGAATCGGGTGTTACTGGGGCCAACGTCCTGACTTTC.